The TCR beta chain described here comes from a study of shared clonotypes between healthy human individuals. Study-level background: Plates per donor: three CD4 naive, three CD4 memory, two CD8 naive, one CD8 memory.

Whole-study results and caveats: Clonotypes shared by all four sorted-subset donors had higher generation probabilities than non-shared clonotypes. Naive subsets usually exceeded memory subsets in estimated richness. Clonotype sharing levels among donors were expected to vary with sequencing depth.

Worth noting for this clone: Its antigen is unidentified. Other DNA variants within this sample encode the same CDR3.

The CDR3 covers 12 residues. CDR1 and CDR2 from the germline V gene are MGHDK and SYGVNS. V shed 3 bases and J shed 4 bases, with 7 bases lying between them. The repertoire was sequenced with immunoSEQ multiplex PCR; TCRdb's copy has only in-frame clones and lacks some. The data show about 79,000 clones, with roughly two thirds seen just once and around 50% held by the top ten. The sequenced material came from memory CD8+ T cells sorted from blood. Subset of the sample: CD45RO+ cells pooled with CCR7-negative TemRA cells. The chain is built from TRBV25-1 and TRBJ2-7; unclear D gene. The TCR sequence derives from a man between 25 and 39 years old in good health. Here the CDR3 DNA reads TGTGCCAGCAGTGATCTTGATTACGAGCAGTACTTC. Its protein is CASSDLDYEQYF.